These T cell receptor beta chains were read from a single sample in a study of immune evolution from preneoplasia to lung adenocarcinoma. Profiled with immunoSEQ multiplex PCR; TCRdb holds only in-frame clones, not every one. The sample carries approximately 26,000 clones, about two thirds recorded once. The sample comprised FFPE invasive lung adenocarcinoma tissue. These receptors all stem from a person in their sixties with invasive lung adenocarcinoma. Some clones in this sample may be carry-over from other donors' samples. CDR3s include the opening cysteine and the closing phenylalanine or tryptophan. The order of the fields is J gene, clone size, V gene, D gene, CDR3 DNA, CDR3 protein. A D gene is named only where the DNA matches it firmly. A row's size may be missing; if present it is once, few, many or a size class.

TRBJ2-1,NA,TRBV6-5,NA,TGTGCCAGCAGCCACAGCCCGGGGGTTAGTGAGCAGTTCTTC,CASSHSPGVSEQFF
TRBJ1-1,NA,TRBV29-1,NA,TGCAGCGTTAAAAGAGTAGGCACTGAAGCTTTCTTT,CSVKRVGTEAFF
TRBJ2-7,NA,TRBV30,NA,TGTGCCTGGAGTTTTAGTAGGACACCCACTCGAGGCGAGCAGTACTTC,CAWSFSRTPTRGEQYF
TRBJ2-5,NA,TRBV7-9,TRBD2,TGTGCCAGCAGTCCTGCCCTAGCGGGTGGTCAAGAGACCCAGTACTTC,CASSPALAGGQETQYF
TRBJ2-2,NA,TRBV28,TRBD1,TGTGCCAGCACTGGGACAGCCCCCCCGAGGAACACCGGGGAGCTGTTTTTT,CASTGTAPPRNTGELFF
TRBJ1-5,NA,TRBV19,TRBD1,TGTGCCAGTAGTATAGCGGGGGTGGGAGGGGGCGATCAGCCCCAGCATTTT,CASSIAGVGGGDQPQHF
TRBJ2-7,NA,TRBV7-9,NA,TGTGCCAGCAGCTTATTCAGCTACGAGCAGTACTTC,CASSLFSYEQYF
TRBJ1-5,NA,TRBV19,NA,TGTGCCAGTAGTATAGCCCCGATTAGTAGGACAGTGAGTCATCAGCCCCAGCATTTT,CASSIAPISRTVSHQPQHF
TRBJ1-2,NA,TRBV11-3,NA,TGTGCCAGCAGCCAAGAGGACAGTGACTACACCTTC,CASSQEDSDYTF
TRBJ2-7,once,TRBV10-2,TRBD1,TGCGCCAGCAGGACAGGGCGAGGGGAGCAGTACTTC,CASRTGRGEQYF
TRBJ2-5,NA,TRBV7-7,NA,TGTGCTAGCAGCCCCGGGGGAACTCAGGGGCCGCCGATGACCCAGTACTTC,CASSPGGTQGPPMTQYF
TRBJ2-3,NA,TRBV28,TRBD2,TGTGCCAGCAGTCCTCTCCTAGCGGGAGGGACAGATACGCAGTATTTT,CASSPLLAGGTDTQYF
TRBJ1-5,NA,TRBV5-1,NA,TGCGCCAGCAGCCCCGGACAGACTAGCAATCAGCCCCAGCATTTT,CASSPGQTSNQPQHF
TRBJ1-5,NA,TRBV27,NA,TGTGCCCGTCCACCCCAGGGGCAGTATCAGCCCCAGCATTTT,CARPPQGQYQPQHF
TRBJ1-1,NA,TRBV2,NA,TGTGCCAGCAGTGGGGACGCGAACACTGAAGCTTTCTTT,CASSGDANTEAFF
TRBJ2-5,NA,TRBV5-1,NA,TGCGCCAGCAGCTTGGCAGGACGGGAAGAGACCCAGTACTTC,CASSLAGREETQYF